This T cell receptor beta chain was obtained from a study of T cell repertoires in cytomegalovirus infection. TCRdb itself ran the reads through MiXCR, one entry per CDR3 protein. Among hundreds of thousands of distinct CDR3 sequences listed, 25% to 35% were seen once. This clonotype was found a few times. Its antigen remains unknown. Study-level points and caveats: In two of eight donors, the top clonotype was HLA-C-restricted CMV-specific.

The receptor's source is a human donor in good health (CMV status not recorded). Some clones in this sample may be carry-over from other donors' samples. The sample was cultured PBMCs, taken from culture after CMV antigen stimulation.

CDR3 region: CASSFTSGSRTDTQYF. CDR3 nucleotides: TGTGCCAGCAGCTTCACTAGCGGGAGTCGCACAGATACGCAGTATTTT. This chain links TRBV11-2 with TRBJ2-3; TRBD2 agrees at 11 bases. The CDR3 extends over 16 amino acids. With 3 bases clipped from V and 1 base from J, the junction kept 3 bases outside the gene matches. Germline V CDR1 and CDR2: SGHAT, FQNNGV.